Below are 2 T cell receptor beta chains sequenced from a single sample in a study of CD8+ T cells in alopecia areata. After isolation, RNA underwent reverse transcription to generate cDNA as the sequencing template. Here immunoSEQ multiplex PCR was the method, and the copy in TCRdb shows in-frame clones only, minus some. The sample shows under 250,000 clones, just over 55% of them seen only once. Sequenced: CD8+ T cells sorted from blood. The source is a human donor in good health.

This clone has a single count. One end of the junction varies from germline; a read error may be responsible. The chain couples TRBV29-1 to TRBJ2-3; D remains ambiguous. This CDR3 is built from 15 residues. Per germline, CDR1 SQVTM and CDR2 ANQGSEA. The CDR3 loop is CNVEGRGDSTDTQYF. The CDR3 DNA is TGCAACGTTGAAGGCCGTGGAGATAGCACAGATACGCAGTATTTT.

V is TRBV11-2 and J is TRBJ2-7; D is ambiguous. The CDR3 extends over 12 amino acids. CDR1 is SGHAT and CDR2 is FQNNGV in the germline V gene. Trimming removed 0 bases at V and 4 bases at J, with 4 bases between. As DNA, the CDR3 is TGTGCCAGCAGCTTAGATCTGTACGAGCAGTACTTC. Amino acids: CASSLDLYEQYF.